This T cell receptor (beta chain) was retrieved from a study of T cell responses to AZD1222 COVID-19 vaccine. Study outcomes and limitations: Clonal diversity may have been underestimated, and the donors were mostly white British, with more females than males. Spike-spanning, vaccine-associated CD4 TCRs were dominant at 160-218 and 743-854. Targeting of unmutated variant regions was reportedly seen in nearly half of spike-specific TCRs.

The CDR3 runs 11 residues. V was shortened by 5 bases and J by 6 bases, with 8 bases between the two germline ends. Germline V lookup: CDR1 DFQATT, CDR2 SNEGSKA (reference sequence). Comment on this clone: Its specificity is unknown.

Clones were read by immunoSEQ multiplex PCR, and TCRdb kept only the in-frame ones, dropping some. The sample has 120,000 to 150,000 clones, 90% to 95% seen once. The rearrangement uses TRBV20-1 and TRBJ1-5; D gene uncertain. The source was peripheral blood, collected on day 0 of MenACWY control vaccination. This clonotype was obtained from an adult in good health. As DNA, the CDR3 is TGCAGTGCTGGTTACAGTCAGCCCCAGCATTTT. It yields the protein CSAGYSQPQHF.